The TCR beta chain described here comes from a study of T-cell memory formation after mild COVID-19. Overall study: Largely donor-specific TCR clusters were found.

This clonotype came up a few times. 5'RACE with constant-segment primers built TCRalpha and TCRbeta cDNA libraries with UMIs. TCRdb passed the 5' RACE reads through MiXCR, listing each CDR3 protein once. The sample includes 580,000 or so distinct CDR3 sequences, 15% to 20% of them seen just once. With 0 bases clipped from V and 2 bases from J, the junction kept 7 bases outside the gene matches. CDR1 DFQATT and CDR2 SNEGSKA come from the germline V gene (reference sequence). The CDR3 has 17 amino acids. V usage is TRBV20-1 and J usage is TRBJ2-6, with 7 bases lining up with TRBD1. The sequence came from an adult woman who had mild COVID-19 (a few samples of this study predate the infection). Cell type and time point are not known. What was sequenced was PBMCs or a T cell subset sorted from them (not recorded which). The CDR3 DNA reads TGCAGTGCTAGAGATCGGGACAGAATACCTGGGGCCAACGTCCTGACTTTC. As protein: CSARDRDRIPGANVLTF.